The 4 T cell receptor beta chains listed next were all sequenced from one sample in a study of CD8 T cells in Susac syndrome. The RNA input was about 0.5 to 1 ug, and it was reverse transcribed with random hexamers. TCRdb ran MiXCR on the immunoSEQ multiplex PCR reads and lists one entry per CDR3 protein. The sample carries about 180,000 distinct CDR3 sequences, 85% to 95% recorded once. The specimen sequenced was CD8+ T cells from PBMCs. The receptors come from a human donor with multiple sclerosis.

This sequence joins TRBV7-9 and TRBJ2-6, with D unclear. V lost 4 bases to trimming and J lost 1 base, with 14 bases between them. Germline V gives CDR1 SEHNR, CDR2 FQNEAQ (reference sequence). There are 17 residues in the CDR3. The CDR3 DNA reads as TGTGCCAGCAGCTCAGGCAACAAACGGTCTGGGGCCAACGTCCTGACTTTC. Protein product: CASSSGNKRSGANVLTF.

The rearrangement joins TRBV6-1 to TRBJ2-1; no clear D. Germline V gene lookup returns CDR1 MNHNS and CDR2 SASEGT. The CDR3 is made up of 14 amino acids. V lost 4 bases to trimming and J lost 1 base, with 8 bases between them. The CDR3 DNA reads TGTGCCAGCAGTGTATTAGGGTCCTACAATGAGCAGTTCTTC. Its translation: CASSVLGSYNEQFF.

V and J are TRBV6-6 and TRBJ2-1, with 9 bases matching TRBD2. Losses at the gene ends were 7 bases for V and 0 bases for J; bases not matched to a gene: 7. The germline gives CDR1 MNHNY, CDR2 SVGAGI (reference sequence). CDR3 length: 16 amino acids. CDR3 in DNA: TGTGCCAGCAAGGTTGCGGGAGGGAACTCCTACAATGAGCAGTTCTTC. Translating it yields CASKVAGGNSYNEQFF.

The genes are TRBV2 and TRBJ2-5; 10 bases are a match to TRBD2. From germline, CDR1 is SNHLY and CDR2 FYNNEI. CDR3 length: 17 residues. V lost 1 base, J lost 5 bases, and 10 bases stayed unmatched. The CDR3 region is CASSEGALAGVRETQYF. As DNA, the CDR3 is TGTGCCAGCAGTGAAGGCGCCCTAGCGGGAGTTAGGGAGACCCAGTACTTC.